This TCR beta chain was identified in a study of blood T cell repertoires in COVID-19. Study overall: Sites across the United States, Italy and Spain contributed samples from acute and convalescent COVID-19.

The authors' processing: From reference gene primer amplification, estimates of nucleated cell counts were derived. Data came from immunoSEQ multiplex PCR; TCRdb stores just in-frame clones and leaves some out. V and J calls and clone size are those listed in that table; D and trimming were worked out from the DNA. This table holds 75,000 to 80,000 clones, around 80% found once. The trim removed 2 bases at V and 10 bases at J, leaving 14 bases unmatched. CDR1 and CDR2 from the germline V gene are SGHKS and YYEKEE (reference sequence). This CDR3 is 17 amino acids long. This TCR came from a woman between 55 and 75 years old with acute or convalescent COVID-19. Source material: peripheral blood. The gene calls are TRBV5-5 and TRBJ1-6, with 8 positions matching TRBD1. CDR3 DNA: TGTGCCAGCAGCTTAAAGGACAGGGTGAACTTGGAATCACCCCTCCACTTT. Amino acid sequence: CASSLKDRVNLESPLHF. The full variable domain, its missing parts supplied by reference TRBV5-5 and TRBJ1-6, is DAGVTQSPTHLIKTRGQQVTLRCSPISGHKSVSWYQQVLGQGPQFIFQYYEKEERGRGNFPDRFSARQFPNYSSELNVNALLLGDSALYLCASSLKDRVNLESPLHFGNGTRLTVT.